Shown below are 20 T cell receptor beta chains from a single sample sequenced in a study of blood T cell repertoires in COVID-19. Sequencing used immunoSEQ multiplex PCR; TCRdb keeps in-frame clones, though not all of them. This sample has 35,000 to 55,000 clones, with about 90% found just once. The sample comprised peripheral blood. Receptors were obtained from a human donor in a cohort sampled during active COVID-19.

The chain links TRBV21-1 to TRBJ2-1; TRBD2 is the table's D call and was not checked against the DNA. TRBV21-1 is termed a pseudogene. The CDR3 has 15 residues. CDR3 region: CASPFPGRGYNEQFF. For the CDR3, the DNA is TGTGCCAGCCCGTTTCCCGGGAGGGGGTATAATGAGCAGTTCTTC.

The V gene is TRBV2, the J gene TRBJ2-2; the D gene is possibly TRBD2 (5 bases). There are 12 residues in the CDR3. From germline, CDR1 is SNHLY and CDR2 FYNNEI. With 6 bases removed from V and 6 bases from J, the gap between germline ends came to 8 bases. The CDR3 loop is CASRQRAGELFF. CDR3 in DNA: TGTGCCAGCAGGCAGAGGGCCGGGGAGCTGTTTTTT. Full variable domain (remainder filled in from reference TRBV2 and TRBJ2-2): EPEVTQTPSHQVTQMGQEVILRCVPISNHLYFYWYRQILGQKVEFLVSFYNNEISEKSEIFDDQFSVERPDGSNFTLKIRSTKLEDSAMYFCASRQRAGELFFGEGSRLTVL.

By sample share, this clone is medium-sized (0.01 to 0.1%). The chain employs TRBV4-1 and TRBJ1-6; perhaps TRBD1 as D (5 bases). The V end was cut by 0 bases, the J end by 7 bases, with 13 bases between. The CDR3 length is 16 residues. CDR1 and CDR2 (germline): MGHRA, YSYEKL. The CDR3 coding sequence is TGCGCCAGCAGCCAAGATTCGCAGGGAAAGAATTCACCCCTCCACTTT. This translates into CASSQDSQGKNSPLHF.

J is TRBJ2-7 and V is TRBV3-1 (or the pseudogene TRBV3-2), with D hard to call. From germline, CDR1 is LGHDT and CDR2 YNNKEL (reference sequence). The CDR3 is 14 amino acids. The germline V and J ends were trimmed by 3 bases and 0 bases, with 9 bases remaining between them. The DNA of the CDR3 is TGTGCCAGCAGCCACACAGCTAACTCCTACGAGCAGTACTTC. As protein: CASSHTANSYEQYF.

The gene calls are TRBV4-2 and TRBJ2-3; 10 positions agree with TRBD2. Germline CDR1 and CDR2: LGHNA and YNFKEQ. The ends lost 1 base at V and 4 bases at J; junction bases unmatched: 5. The CDR3 loop spans 16 amino acids. The chain's CDR3 is CASSQVSLAGADTQYF. DNA of the CDR3: TGTGCCAGCAGCCAAGTTTCGCTAGCGGGAGCAGATACGCAGTATTTT.

This clone was seen only a few times. This chain joins TRBV10-3 and TRBJ2-7, with TRBD1 matching 9 bases. Germline V gene data show CDR1 as ENHRY and CDR2 as SYGVKD. The trim removed 3 bases at V and 2 bases at J, leaving 8 bases unmatched. This CDR3 contains 16 residues. The CDR3 DNA is TGTGCCATCAGTGATTCCGGGACAGGGAGTACCTACGAGCAGTACTTC. It specifies CAISDSGTGSTYEQYF.

The rearrangement joins TRBV5-5 to TRBJ2-2; tentatively, D is TRBD1 (5 bases). The CDR3 length is 15 residues. Germline V CDR1 and CDR2: SGHKS, YYEKEE (reference sequence). Trimming removed 5 bases from V and 2 bases from J, with 13 bases in between. The CDR3 sequence: CASRKTGVNTGELFF. The CDR3 nucleotides are TGTGCCAGCAGAAAAACAGGAGTAAACACCGGGGAGCTGTTTTTT.

The V gene is TRBV2, the J gene TRBJ2-7; tentatively, D is TRBD1 (5 bases). V gave up 6 bases and J gave up 2 bases, with 17 bases separating them. CDR3 length: 15 amino acids. The germline V gene has CDR1 SNHLY and CDR2 FYNNEI. The CDR3 protein is CASRVAQQDTYEQYF. CDR3 sequence (DNA): TGTGCCAGCAGGGTAGCACAACAGGACACCTACGAGCAGTACTTC.

This clone was counted a few times. This chain connects TRBV10-3 to TRBJ2-7, with 9 nucleotides matching TRBD1. The CDR3 contains 13 residues. CDR1 is ENHRY and CDR2 is SYGVKD in the germline V gene. The V gene end was trimmed by 6 bases and the J gene end by 3 bases; junction bases not matched to a gene: 3. The CDR3 loop is CAISLTGGYEQYF. The CDR3 DNA follows: TGTGCCATCAGCCTGACAGGGGGCTACGAGCAGTACTTC.

This sequence joins TRBV5-1 and TRBJ2-1; TRBD2 agrees at 8 bases. The CDR3 spans 16 residues. With 2 bases clipped from V and 0 bases from J, the junction kept 4 bases outside the gene matches. Per germline, CDR1 SGHRS and CDR2 YFSETQ. CDR3 in DNA: TGCGCCAGCAGCTTAAAGCGGGAGAGCTCCTACAATGAGCAGTTCTTC. It encodes CASSLKRESSYNEQFF.

The genes are TRBV11-2 and TRBJ2-7; 9 bases are a match to TRBD1. The ends lost 4 bases at V and 2 bases at J; junction bases unmatched: 3. Germline values: CDR1 SGHAT, CDR2 FQNNGV. This CDR3 comprises 14 residues. The CDR3 region is CASSSGTGTYEQYF. For the CDR3, the DNA is TGTGCCAGCAGCTCGGGGACAGGGACCTACGAGCAGTACTTC. Drawing the rest from reference TRBV11-2 and TRBJ2-7, the complete variable domain is EAGVAQSPRYKIIEKRQSVAFWCNPISGHATLYWYQQILGQGPKLLIQFQNNGVVDDSQLPKDRFSAERLKGVDSTLKIQPAKLEDSAVYLCASSSGTGTYEQYFGPGTRLTVT.

This chain joins TRBV19 and TRBJ2-2; 11 bases align to TRBD2. This CDR3 is built from 21 residues. V gave up 6 bases and J gave up 0 bases; unmatched junction bases: 18. Per germline, CDR1 LNHDA and CDR2 SQIVND (reference sequence). In DNA, the CDR3 is TGTGCCAGTAGGAGGGCCGACTTTGGTAGCGGGAGGGCCGCGAACACCGGGGAGCTGTTTTTT. As protein: CASRRADFGSGRAANTGELFF.

V usage is TRBV7-9 and J usage is TRBJ2-2; no clear D gene. V lost 7 bases and J 6 bases, leaving 9 bases between the germline ends. This CDR3 has 12 amino acids. The germline V gene has CDR1 SEHNR and CDR2 FQNEAQ (reference sequence). CDR3 DNA: TGTGCCAGCAAGCTTGTCGCCGGGGAGCTGTTTTTT. It specifies CASKLVAGELFF.

This rearrangement joins TRBV13 to TRBJ2-2; 7 bases line up with TRBD2. J gave up 0 bases and V 1 base, and 5 bases lay outside the gene matches. CDR1 and CDR2 from the germline V gene are PRHDT and FYEKMQ (reference sequence). The CDR3 spans 17 residues. The chain's CDR3 is CASSLVFLAANTGELFF. CDR3 nucleotides: TGTGCCAGCAGCTTAGTATTCCTAGCGGCGAACACCGGGGAGCTGTTTTTT.

This chain links TRBV9 with TRBJ2-7; 12 bases align to TRBD2. The CDR3 length is 17 residues. Germline V gene sequence: CDR1 SGDLS, CDR2 YYNGEE. With 3 bases clipped from V and 1 base from J, the junction kept 8 bases outside the gene matches. The CDR3 region has the DNA TGTGCCAGCAGCGGAGAGTTAGGGACTAGCGGGTCCTACGAGCAGTACTTC. It translates to CASSGELGTSGSYEQYF.

The genes are TRBV3-1 (or the pseudogene TRBV3-2) and TRBJ2-2; 13 bases match TRBD2. The germline V gene has CDR1 LGHDT and CDR2 YNNKEL (reference sequence). The CDR3 has 20 residues. Germline trimming cut 3 bases from V and 8 bases from J; bases unmatched to any gene: 18. CDR3 sequence reads: CASSHPPSFTSGRGRGELFF. Here the CDR3 DNA reads TGTGCCAGCAGCCATCCCCCATCCTTCACTAGCGGGAGGGGTAGAGGGGAGCTGTTTTTT.

The genes are TRBV5-4 and TRBJ2-3; TRBD2 is a possible D gene (5 bases). Germline V gene lookup returns CDR1 SGHNT and CDR2 YYREEE (reference sequence). V dropped 9 bases and J dropped 0 bases, with 14 bases sitting between them. The CDR3 is 14 residues long. The CDR3 sequence: CATSSRESTDTQYF. The CDR3 coding sequence is TGTGCCACTTCGTCGAGGGAAAGCACAGATACGCAGTATTTT.

Only one count was recorded for this clone. CDR3 loop: CATSSRTGGAEAFF. The DNA of the CDR3 is TGTGCCACCAGCAGCCGGACAGGGGGGGCTGAAGCTTTCTTT. The chain combines TRBV15 with TRBJ1-1; 10 positions agree with TRBD1. This CDR3 spans 14 amino acids. CDR1 and CDR2 from the germline V gene are LNHNV and YYDKDF (reference sequence). Trimming cost V 3 bases and J 6 bases; bases outside gene matches: 4.

V gene TRBV19 combines with J gene TRBJ2-3; 7 bases map to TRBD1. The germline V gene encodes CDR1 LNHDA and CDR2 SQIVND (reference sequence). The CDR3 spans 14 residues. V lost 5 bases, J lost 4 bases, and 6 bases stayed unmatched. CDR3 protein: CASSAMTGPDTQYF. CDR3 coding DNA: TGTGCCAGTAGTGCGATGACAGGGCCAGATACGCAGTATTTT.

The V call is TRBV6-6, the J call TRBJ2-3; D possibly corresponds to TRBD1 (5 bases). There are 16 residues in the CDR3. Between the trimmed V and J ends, which lost 2 bases and 3 bases, there was a span of 15 bases. Germline V CDR1 and CDR2: MNHNY, SVGAGI (reference sequence). CDR3 nucleotides: TGTGCCAGCAGTTACAAGGCAGGGTTCGGGACAGATACGCAGTATTTT. Residues: CASSYKAGFGTDTQYF.